The 26 T cell receptor beta chains presented below share a single source sample, sequenced in a study of T cells after yellow fever vaccination. TCRdb used MiXCR to reprocess the 5' RACE reads, holding one entry per CDR3 protein. This table has 500,000 to 550,000 distinct CDR3 sequences, just over 20% appearing once. Specimen: PBMCs, collected approximately 22 days after the first yellow fever vaccination. The receptor source for this set is a man younger than 35 who received the YFV17D yellow fever vaccine.

This clonotype was detected a few times. This rearrangement joins TRBV27 to TRBJ1-4, with 8 nucleotides matching TRBD1. V trimming: 3 bases; J trimming: 0 bases; junction bases outside the gene matches: 0. From germline, CDR1 is MNHEY and CDR2 SMNVEV (reference sequence). This CDR3 has 15 residues. The chain's CDR3 is CASSLDRATNEKLFF. The CDR3 DNA sequence: TGTGCCAGCAGTTTGGACAGGGCAACTAATGAAAAACTGTTTTTT.

CDR3 sequence reads: CSVDEGKDEQYV. In DNA, the CDR3 is TGCAGCGTTGATGAGGGGAAGGATGAGCAGTACGTC. The chain combines TRBV29-1 with TRBJ2-7; either TRBD1 or TRBD2 may fit D (5 bases each). V was shortened by 3 bases and J by 7 bases, with 13 bases between the two germline ends. This CDR3 is built from 12 residues. CDR1 is SQVTM and CDR2 is ANQGSEA in the germline V gene.

V gene TRBV5-1 combines with J gene TRBJ2-5; a possible D gene is TRBD2 (6 bases). This CDR3 contains 14 residues. The V end lost 0 bases, the J end lost 5 bases, and 11 bases lay between the germline ends. CDR1 is SGHRS, CDR2 YFSETQ, per germline. CDR3 sequence reads: CASSLAAREETQYF. The CDR3 coding sequence is TGCGCCAGCAGCTTGGCAGCCCGGGAGGAGACCCAGTACTTC.

This chain joins TRBV20-1 and TRBJ2-7, with 8 bases identical to TRBD2. CDR1 is DFQATT and CDR2 is SNEGSKA in the germline V gene (reference sequence). This CDR3 contains 14 residues. J gave up 3 bases and V 7 bases, and 11 bases lay outside the gene matches. In nucleotides, the CDR3 is TGCAGTGTCACCCCGGGTAGCGGGGTCTACGAGCAGTACTTC. Its protein product is CSVTPGSGVYEQYF.

This chain joins TRBV18 and TRBJ1-1, with a possible D match to TRBD1 (5 bases). The CDR3 has 12 residues. The germline CDR1 and CDR2 sequences are KGHSH and LQKENI. V lost 3 bases and J 7 bases, leaving 9 bases between the germline ends. CDR3 coding DNA: TGTGCCAGCTCACCCGACAGCAATGAAGCTTTCTTT. It encodes CASSPDSNEAFF.

This chain joins TRBV25-1 and TRBJ2-5; D perhaps matches TRBD2 (5 bases). Germline V gene lookup returns CDR1 MGHDK and CDR2 SYGVNS. V was cut by 6 bases and J by 1 base, with 9 bases left in between. The CDR3 has 13 amino acids. The CDR3 region is CASSDYGQETQYF. The CDR3 DNA is TGTGCCAGCAGCGACTATGGCCAAGAGACCCAGTACTTC.

The rearrangement joins TRBV11-2 to TRBJ2-1; D might be TRBD1 or TRBD2, each matching 6 bases. Trimming removed 1 base from V and 6 bases from J, with 19 bases in between. This CDR3 is built from 17 residues. Germline-derived CDR1 and CDR2 are SGHAT and FQNNGV. CDR3 DNA: TGTGCCAGCAGCTTAGTTCCCAGCCGGGGGCCGGGCAATGAGCAGTTCTTC. Encoded protein: CASSLVPSRGPGNEQFF.

The chain has TRBV12-3 or TRBV12-4 and TRBJ2-1; TRBD2 agrees at 12 bases. The trim removed 6 bases at V and 9 bases at J, leaving 6 bases unmatched. The CDR3 is 14 amino acids. CDR3 DNA: TGTGCCAGCAGACGCCTAGCGGGGGGGCCTGAGCAGTTCTTC. Translating it yields CASRRLAGGPEQFF.

V usage is TRBV6-5 and J usage is TRBJ2-2; 8 positions match TRBD2. Germline assignment: CDR1 MNHEY and CDR2 SVGAGI. J gave up 1 base and V 2 bases, and 9 bases lay outside the gene matches. This CDR3 has 18 amino acids. The CDR3 region has the DNA TGTGCCAGCAGTTACCAATCCCCGGGACTAGGGAACACCGGGGAGCTGTTTTTT. Amino acids: CASSYQSPGLGNTGELFF.

The table lists this clonotype with a few counts. The V gene is TRBV9, the J gene TRBJ2-1; 7 nucleotides agree with TRBD1. Trimming removed 2 bases from V and 6 bases from J; junction bases left unmatched: 2. The CDR3 length is 13 residues. Germline V gene lookup returns CDR1 SGDLS and CDR2 YYNGEE. The CDR3 DNA sequence: TGTGCCAGCAGCGTTAACAGGGGCAATGAGCAGTTCTTC. Amino acid sequence: CASSVNRGNEQFF.

This clonotype was found a few times. The gene calls are TRBV7-9 and TRBJ1-5, with 7 bases matching TRBD1. Looked up from germline, CDR1 is SEHNR and CDR2 is FQNEAQ (reference sequence). There are 15 residues in the CDR3. V shed 2 bases and J 6 bases; nucleotides not matched to a gene: 7. CDR3 DNA: TGTGCCAGCAGCTTATTAGGAAGGGGGCGTCAGCCCCAGCATTTT. This translates into CASSLLGRGRQPQHF.

In this sample, this clonotype turned up many times. This chain connects TRBV5-6 to TRBJ2-5; TRBD1 matches at 8 bases. Germline assignment: CDR1 SGHDT and CDR2 YYEEEE. The CDR3 runs to 15 residues. Trimming removed 1 base from V and 3 bases from J; junction bases left unmatched: 5. CDR3 loop: CASSLPRTGKETQYF. CDR3 DNA sequence: TGTGCCAGCAGCTTGCCCAGGACAGGGAAAGAGACCCAGTACTTC.

The chain is built from TRBV6-6 and TRBJ2-3, with TRBD2 as a possible D gene (5 bases). The CDR3 sequence is 13 residues long. Trimming stripped 9 bases from V and 2 bases from J, with 12 bases between. Looked up from germline, CDR1 is MNHNY and CDR2 is SVGAGI (reference sequence). The CDR3 region is CARLDYHTDTQYF. CDR3 coding DNA: TGTGCCAGACTAGACTATCACACAGATACGCAGTATTTT.

This clonotype was observed many times. The V and J genes are TRBV20-1 and TRBJ2-7; 9 nucleotides line up with TRBD2. From germline, CDR1 is DFQATT and CDR2 SNEGSKA (reference sequence). This CDR3 contains 14 residues. With V trimmed by 1 base and J by 4 bases, 5 bases remained unmatched. DNA of the CDR3: TGCAGTGCTAGAGGGACTAGCGTAAATTACGAGCAGTACTTC. Protein: CSARGTSVNYEQYF.

The chain recombines TRBV5-1 with TRBJ1-2; D uncertain. V dropped 2 bases and J dropped 4 bases, with 15 bases sitting between them. The CDR3 runs 15 residues. CDR1 and CDR2 from the germline V gene are SGHRS and YFSETQ. The CDR3 DNA reads as TGCGCCAGCAGCTTATTTCCGGCATCTGGCTATGGCTACACCTTC. This codes for CASSLFPASGYGYTF.

J is TRBJ2-2 and V is TRBV5-1; 7 positions match TRBD1. Germline assignment: CDR1 SGHRS and CDR2 YFSETQ. Trimming cost V 4 bases and J 4 bases; bases outside gene matches: 4. The CDR3 length is 14 residues. The CDR3 DNA is TGCGCCAGCAGCCTGACAGGGTTCACCGGGGAGCTGTTTTTT. Translated, it gives CASSLTGFTGELFF.

This clonotype was found a few times. This chain joins TRBV5-1 and TRBJ2-1, with D unresolved. The CDR3 has 14 residues. The V gene lost 0 bases and the J gene lost 6 bases, with 10 bases spanning the gap. The germline gives CDR1 SGHRS, CDR2 YFSETQ. The CDR3 sequence is CASSLALKGNEQFF. CDR3 sequence (DNA): TGCGCCAGCAGCTTGGCACTTAAGGGCAATGAGCAGTTCTTC.

The V and J genes are TRBV5-1 and TRBJ1-6; D might be TRBD1 (5 bases). V lost 0 bases to trimming and J lost 10 bases, with 17 bases between them. The CDR3 runs to 16 residues. Germline assignment: CDR1 SGHRS and CDR2 YFSETQ. The CDR3 loop is CASSLGGDLYSSPLHF. For the CDR3, the DNA is TGCGCCAGCAGCTTGGGAGGGGACTTGTACTCCTCACCCCTCCACTTT.

This clonotype was counted only a few times. The rearrangement joins TRBV6-1 to TRBJ2-3, with 7 bases lining up with TRBD2. The CDR3 loop spans 15 amino acids. Per the germline V gene, CDR1 is MNHNS and CDR2 is SASEGT. CDR3 region: CALQPPSGRTDTQYF. In DNA form, the CDR3 reads TGTGCTCTTCAGCCCCCTAGCGGTCGCACAGATACGCAGTATTTT.

The genes are TRBV15 and TRBJ1-5; 7 bases are shared with TRBD1. After removal of 6 bases from V and 8 bases from J, the junction contained 7 bases not matched to a gene. Germline V gives CDR1 LNHNV, CDR2 YYDKDF (reference sequence). CDR3 length: 13 residues. The CDR3 nucleotides are TGTGCCACCAGACAGGGCCAGGGGGAGCCCCAGCATTTT. This gives the protein CATRQGQGEPQHF.

The chain carries TRBV6-2 or TRBV6-3 and TRBJ1-4; weak D call: TRBD1 (5 bases). With 2 bases removed from V and 8 bases from J, the gap between germline ends came to 15 bases. The germline CDR1 and CDR2 sequences are MNHEY and SVGEGT. The CDR3 spans 15 residues. The DNA of the CDR3 is TGTGCCAGCAGTTACAGACAGCCGCGAGAGGAAAAACTGTTTTTT. Protein product: CASSYRQPREEKLFF.

This chain connects TRBV19 to TRBJ2-1, with 9 bases fitting TRBD2. J lost 8 bases, V lost 6 bases, and 8 bases had no gene match. Germline loops: CDR1 LNHDA, CDR2 SQIVND (reference sequence). The CDR3 is 14 residues long. In DNA, the CDR3 is TGTGCCAGTAGACGTAATAGCGGGGGCGATGAGCAGTTCTTC. This encodes CASRRNSGGDEQFF.

This sequence joins TRBV18 and TRBJ2-7; TRBD1 agrees at 10 bases. In germline, CDR1 is KGHSH, CDR2 LQKENI. The CDR3 extends over 14 amino acids. The trim removed 3 bases at V and 6 bases at J, leaving 5 bases unmatched. CDR3 protein: CASSPSTGGGEQYV. CDR3 in DNA: TGTGCCAGCTCACCTTCGACAGGGGGCGGCGAGCAGTACGTC.

The table lists this clonotype with a few counts. The chain employs TRBV27 and TRBJ2-4; no firm D call. CDR1 is MNHEY, CDR2 SMNVEV, per germline (reference sequence). Trimming removed 0 bases at V and 8 bases at J, with 5 bases between. This CDR3 region has 12 residues. Here the CDR3 reads CASSLSVHIQYF. CDR3 sequence (DNA): TGTGCCAGCAGTTTATCTGTGCACATTCAGTACTTC.

This clonotype was counted between two and nine times. V is TRBV7-9 and J is TRBJ1-1, with a possible D match to TRBD1 (5 bases). Per the germline V gene, CDR1 is SEHNR and CDR2 is FQNEAQ (reference sequence). V was pared by 7 bases and J by 7 bases, with 16 bases between. The CDR3 sequence is 13 residues long. In DNA form, the CDR3 reads TGTGCCAGCATCCTACATGGGGCGGATGAAGCTTTCTTT. This gives the protein CASILHGADEAFF.

The chain uses TRBV20-1 and TRBJ1-1; the D gene is possibly TRBD1 (6 bases). Germline-derived CDR1 and CDR2 are DFQATT and SNEGSKA (reference sequence). The CDR3 consists of 13 residues. Trimming took off 5 bases at V and 4 bases at J, with 14 bases between the two ends. The CDR3 reads CSAAGGGVTEAFF. CDR3 DNA sequence: TGCAGTGCTGCCGGCGGGGGCGTCACTGAAGCTTTCTTT.